Listed below are T cell receptor beta chains from one sample, sequenced in a study of a mutant IDH1 vaccine in newly diagnosed glioma. The protocol was immunoSEQ multiplex PCR, while the TCRdb copy is restricted to in-frame clones and leaves out a portion. This sample yields about 26,000 clones, of which 75% to 90% are seen a single time; 31% belongs to the top ten. No antigens are known for them. The sequenced sample was PBMCs, obtained from a glioma patient whose treatment included an IDH1 peptide vaccine. The receptor set was obtained from a man aged 25-45 years with glioma. The CDR3 runs from the conserved cysteine through the conserved F or W. D genes are given only for firm matches. The size of a clone is reported for some rows only, either as once, few or many, or as a class for expanded clones.

D	size	J	V	DNA	CDR3
TRBD1	NA	TRBJ1-1	TRBV6-1	TGTGCCAGCAGGGAGGACAGGGTTTTCACTGAAGCTTTCTTT	CASREDRVFTEAFF
NA	NA	TRBJ2-1	TRBV10-3	TGTGCCACCTTCCCGGGGGTCGGTTTACAGAAAGACAATGAGCAGTTCTTC	CATFPGVGLQKDNEQFF
NA	few	TRBJ1-2	TRBV19	TGTGCCAGTAGTATTCAGGGCGGCTATGGCTACACCTTC	CASSIQGGYGYTF
TRBD2	NA	TRBJ2-1	TRBV7-2	TGTGCCAGCACTAGCGGGGGGCTTACAAGCTCCTACAATGAGCAGTTCTTC	CASTSGGLTSSYNEQFF
TRBD1	NA	TRBJ1-2	TRBV18	TGTGCCAGCTCAACGAACACAGGGGGAGACTATGGCTACACCTTC	CASSTNTGGDYGYTF
TRBD1	once	TRBJ1-2	TRBV5-1	TGCGCCAGCAGCGCAGGGGGCACGGGTGGCTACACCTTC	CASSAGGTGGYTF
NA	few	TRBJ2-3	TRBV2	TGTGCCAGCAACGGGTCACCAGATACGCAGTATTTT	CASNGSPDTQYF
TRBD1	NA	TRBJ2-2	TRBV11-2	TGTGCCAGCAGTCGGACAGGGGTTTACACCGGGGAGCTGTTTTTT	CASSRTGVYTGELFF
NA	NA	TRBJ2-1	TRBV19	TGTGCCAGTAGACTGGGGGCAGGCAATGAGCAGTTCTTC	CASRLGAGNEQFF
NA	NA	TRBJ1-1	TRBV9	TGTGCCAGCACCTACGGACCTAACACTGAAGCTTTCTTT	CASTYGPNTEAFF
TRBD2	once	TRBJ2-4	TRBV30	TGTGCCTGGAGTAATCAGCGGGGGGGCGAACTAGCCAAAAACATTCAGTACTTC	CAWSNQRGGELAKNIQYF
TRBD2	NA	TRBJ2-1	TRBV27	TGTGCCAGCAGTTTATTAGCGGGAATCAACAATGAGCAGTTCTTC	CASSLLAGINNEQFF
NA	NA	TRBJ2-2	TRBV2	TGTGCCAGCAGGGAAAACCGGGGTATCACCGGGGAGCTGTTTTTT	CASRENRGITGELFF
TRBD1	NA	TRBJ2-1	TRBV4-1	TGCGCCAGCAGCCCATGGACAGGGGTGAGGAATGAGCAGTTCTTC	CASSPWTGVRNEQFF
TRBD2	NA	TRBJ2-1	TRBV27	TGTGCCAGCAGAAGGAGACTAGCTACGTACAATGAGCAGTTCTTC	CASRRRLATYNEQFF
TRBD1	NA	TRBJ1-1	TRBV4-3	TGCGCCAGCAGCCAGGGCCACAGGGGCGACGGCACTGAAGCTTTCTTT	CASSQGHRGDGTEAFF
TRBD1	NA	TRBJ2-7	TRBV5-6	TGTGCCAGCAGACCTAGGGACAGGGTTGTATACGAGCAGTACTTC	CASRPRDRVVYEQYF
TRBD1	NA	TRBJ2-2	TRBV6-5	TGTGCCAGCAGCACCGGGACAGGGGGCGACGGGGAGCTGTTTTTT	CASSTGTGGDGELFF
NA	NA	TRBJ2-7	TRBV19	TGTGCCAGTAGTATGGAGGGCTCGGCAGAATACGAGCAGTACTTC	CASSMEGSAEYEQYF
NA	few	TRBJ1-5	TRBV7-9	TGTGCCAGCAGCTGGGAAGGGGGAGAGGGACAGCCCCAGCATTTT	CASSWEGGEGQPQHF
NA	NA	TRBJ2-2	TRBV29-1	TGCAGCGTTAACGAACAGGGTAACACCGGGGAGCTGTTTTTT	CSVNEQGNTGELFF
NA	NA	TRBJ2-7	TRBV5-1	TGCGCCAGCAGCTTAACACCCGGACCCTCCTACGAGCAGTACTTC	CASSLTPGPSYEQYF
NA	NA	TRBJ1-4	TRBV28	TGTGCCAGCAGTTTACGGGGTTCACCTGAAAAACTGTTTTTT	CASSLRGSPEKLFF
TRBD1	once	TRBJ2-5	TRBV6-5	TGTGCCAGCAGTTACGACAGGGGAGGAGAGACCCAGTACTTC	CASSYDRGGETQYF
NA	NA	TRBJ1-2	TRBV4-3	TGCGCCAGCAGCCAAGAGTATACACAGGGATCGTGGTATGGCTACACCTTC	CASSQEYTQGSWYGYTF
TRBD1	NA	TRBJ1-6	TRBV10-3	TGTGCCATCACGGGACAGGGCCTTGGGGGTAGGCATTCACCCCTCCACTTT	CAITGQGLGGRHSPLHF
TRBD2	NA	TRBJ2-7	TRBV5-1	TGCGCCAGCAGCACAGGGACTAGCGGGAGGTTCCACGAGCAGTACTTC	CASSTGTSGRFHEQYF
NA	NA	TRBJ2-2	TRBV30	TGTGCCTGGACCACAGGGTATATCGGGGAGCTGTTTTTT	CAWTTGYIGELFF
NA	NA	TRBJ2-7	TRBV2	TGTGCCAGCGACCCGGGGACCTCCTACGAGCAGTACTTC	CASDPGTSYEQYF
NA	NA	TRBJ2-1	TRBV7-2	TGTGCCAGCAGCCGTGACCCCCGAGGTAATGAGCAGTTCTTC	CASSRDPRGNEQFF
NA	NA	TRBJ2-7	TRBV2	TGTGCCAGCACTAACACGTACTCCTACGAGCAGTACTTC	CASTNTYSYEQYF
TRBD2	NA	TRBJ2-7	TRBV5-1	TGCGCCAGCAGAGGGGTAGCGGGAGGGCCCGGTGAGCAGTACTTC	CASRGVAGGPGEQYF
NA	NA	TRBJ2-7	TRBV5-4	TGTGCCAGCAGCTTGGAGCAGGGAACCTACGAGCAGTACTTC	CASSLEQGTYEQYF